Below, 5 T cell receptor beta chains from the same sample are listed, as sequenced in a study of graft-versus-host responses after intestinal transplantation. Only in-frame clones appear in the TCRdb table, and some are missing; sequencing was by immunoSEQ multiplex PCR. The sample has approximately 86,000 clones, under 95% seen once. These receptors lack a known antigen. The sequences come from unstimulated CD8+ T cells sorted from spleen or lymph node cells, collected before transplant. These receptors were obtained from a human donor who was the organ donor for an intestinal transplant.

The chain combines TRBV7-6 with TRBJ2-3; TRBD2 matches 10 bases. The CDR3 is 16 residues long. The V segment lost 5 bases and the J segment 6 bases; nucleotides outside the gene matches: 11. The germline V gene encodes CDR1 SGHVS and CDR2 FNYEAQ. DNA of the CDR3: TGTGCCAGCAGCCGCGAGGGAGCGGGGGGGCCGGATACGCAGTATTTT. Its protein is CASSREGAGGPDTQYF.

The chain links TRBV5-1 to TRBJ1-1; 7 bases line up with TRBD1. The CDR3 spans 12 residues. With V trimmed by 5 bases and J by 5 bases, 3 bases remained unmatched. CDR1 and CDR2 from the germline V gene are SGHRS and YFSETQ. The CDR3 here is CASRAGGTEAFF. CDR3 sequence (DNA): TGCGCCAGCAGAGCAGGGGGGACTGAAGCTTTCTTT.

The rearrangement links TRBV18 to TRBJ2-3, with D possibly being TRBD2 (5 bases). This CDR3 contains 17 residues. V gave up 3 bases and J gave up 0 bases, with 16 bases separating them. Germline assignment: CDR1 KGHSH and CDR2 LQKENI. CDR3 sequence reads: CASSPDAGADSTDTQYF. The CDR3 DNA sequence: TGTGCCAGCTCACCGGATGCCGGAGCGGATAGCACAGATACGCAGTATTTT.

The chain links TRBV30 to TRBJ2-7, with TRBD1 matching 8 bases. The CDR3 is 15 amino acids. In germline, CDR1 is GTSNPN, CDR2 SVGIG (reference sequence). Trimming cost V 0 bases and J 3 bases; bases outside gene matches: 7. This chain's CDR3 is CAWSVGPGGYYEQYF. CDR3 bases: TGTGCCTGGAGTGTTGGGCCAGGGGGCTACTACGAGCAGTACTTC.

The rearrangement joins TRBV7-2 to TRBJ2-3; D unclear. CDR3 length: 13 amino acids. V shed 4 bases and J shed 4 bases, with 9 bases lying between them. Germline CDR1 SGHTA, CDR2 FQGNSA. CDR3 region: CASSSSNSDTQYF. DNA for the CDR3: TGTGCCAGCAGCTCATCGAACTCAGATACGCAGTATTTT. Full variable domain (missing parts from reference TRBV7-2 and TRBJ2-3): GAGVSQSPSNKVTEKGKDVELRCDPISGHTALYWYRQSLGQGLEFLIYFQGNSAPDKSGLPSDRFSAERTGGSVSTLTIQRTQQEDSAVYLCASSSSNSDTQYFGPGTRLTVL.